This TCR beta chain appears in the sequencing data of a study of blood T cell repertoires in COVID-19. Study background: Whether acute or convalescent, the COVID-19 samples came from the United States, Italy and Spain. Nucleic acid was either cDNA or gDNA, and it came from T cells, B-cell-depleted T cells, or PBMCs.

The ends lost 6 bases at V and 4 bases at J; junction bases unmatched: 12. The CDR3 has 16 amino acids. Looked up from germline, CDR1 is MNHNY and CDR2 is SVGAGI (reference sequence). Original handling: Estimation of nucleated cell counts was performed using reference gene primer amplification. Only in-frame clones appear in the TCRdb table, and some are missing; sequencing was by immunoSEQ multiplex PCR. The V and J calls and the clone size are those of that table, but D and trimming were determined from the DNA. The sample has some 32,000 clones, 80% to 90% seen once. This sequence joins TRBV6-6 and TRBJ1-3, with TRBD1 matching 7 bases. This TCR was sampled from a human donor in a cohort sampled during active COVID-19. The sample was peripheral blood. CDR3 loop: CASRSDRAEAGNTIYF. DNA of the CDR3: TGTGCCAGCAGGAGCGACAGGGCCGAAGCCGGAAACACCATATATTTT.